A selection of T cell receptor beta chains follows, all from one sample in a study of cytomegalovirus exposure and HLA in healthy donors. The data were produced by immunoSEQ multiplex PCR, yet TCRdb's version contains in-frame clones alone and is incomplete. The sample shows about 340,000 clones, about nine tenths of them seen only once. The material sequenced was PBMCs. Source of these receptors: a woman aged 18-29 years in good health and CMV-seronegative. The CDR3 runs from the conserved cysteine through the conserved F or W. Each record gives: V gene, J gene, clone size, D gene, CDR3 protein, CDR3 DNA. A D gene is named only where the DNA matches it firmly. The size entry is marked missing in some rows and otherwise reads once, few, many or a size class.

>TRBV13|TRBJ2-3|NA|NA
CASSHGGNTQYF
TGTGCCAGCAGCCACGGAGGGAATACGCAGTATTTT
>TRBV7-9|TRBJ2-1|NA|NA
CASSFARVNEQFF
TGTGCCAGCAGCTTCGCAAGAGTCAATGAGCAGTTCTTC
>TRBV6-5|TRBJ2-1|NA|NA
CASSYSTIYAGEQFF
TGTGCCAGCAGTTACTCGACGATATATGCGGGTGAGCAGTTCTTC
>TRBV6-6|TRBJ2-5|NA|NA
CASSTPPGTQYF
TGTGCCAGCAGTACCCCCCCAGGGACCCAGTACTTC
>TRBV27|TRBJ2-1|NA|TRBD2
CASGTSGMNEQFF
TGTGCCAGCGGGACTAGCGGGATGAATGAGCAGTTCTTC
>TRBV15|TRBJ2-7|NA|TRBD2
CATSRDRTSGYEQYF
TGTGCCACCAGCAGAGATCGGACTAGCGGATACGAGCAGTACTTC
>TRBV7-9|TRBJ2-7|NA|TRBD2
CASSPPPAGGPAEQYF
TGTGCCAGCAGTCCTCCTCCAGCGGGAGGGCCTGCCGAGCAGTACTTC
>TRBV2|TRBJ2-7|once|TRBD1
CASKGTVYEQYF
TGTGCCAGCAAGGGGACAGTCTACGAGCAGTACTTC
>TRBV20-1|TRBJ1-2|NA|TRBD1
CSASRGPSFTF
TGCAGTGCTAGTAGGGGGCCCTCCTTCACCTTC
>TRBV5-1|TRBJ2-1|NA|TRBD2
CASSTGGLAGANEQFF
TGCGCCAGCAGCACCGGGGGACTAGCGGGCGCCAATGAGCAGTTCTTC
>TRBV27|TRBJ2-3|NA|TRBD2
CASSLRQSGTGTDTQYF
TGTGCCAGCAGTTTAAGGCAAAGCGGGACGGGCACAGATACGCAGTATTTT
>TRBV28|TRBJ1-5|once|TRBD1
CASSTGGNQPQHF
TGTGCCAGCAGCACAGGGGGCAATCAGCCCCAGCATTTT
>TRBV5-4|TRBJ2-1|NA|NA
CASSMRVAVNTYNEQFF
TGTGCCAGCAGCATGCGTGTAGCGGTAAATACCTACAATGAGCAGTTCTTC
>TRBV14|TRBJ2-1|NA|NA
CASSQVSGVLYNEQFF
TGTGCCAGCAGCCAAGTGTCGGGAGTTTTGTACAATGAGCAGTTCTTC
>TRBV7-5|TRBJ2-1|NA|NA
CVRSTRLASNEQFF
TGTGTCAGAAGCACTCGACTAGCGTCCAATGAGCAGTTCTTC
>TRBV28|TRBJ2-7|few|NA
CATIRQAGYEQYF
TGTGCCACCATCCGACAGGCCGGCTACGAGCAGTACTTC
>TRBV9|TRBJ2-1|NA|TRBD2
CASSAGGASGGTYNEQFF
TGTGCCAGCAGCGCCGGTGGGGCTAGCGGGGGGACCTACAATGAGCAGTTCTTC
>TRBV6-6|TRBJ2-7|once|TRBD1
CASRKAGTAYEQYF
TGTGCCAGCAGGAAAGCTGGGACAGCCTACGAGCAGTACTTC
>TRBV2|TRBJ2-2|NA|TRBD2
CASTSGSSNTGELFF
TGTGCAAGCACTAGCGGGAGTTCGAACACCGGGGAGCTGTTTTTT
>TRBV6-1|TRBJ1-2|NA|NA
CASTSGNYGYTF
TGTGCCAGCACTTCAGGCAACTATGGCTACACCTTC
>TRBV5-3|TRBJ2-1|NA|TRBD1
CARSNSGTGGCEGSYNEQFF
TGTGCCAGAAGCAACTCCGGGACAGGGGGCTGTGAGGGGTCCTACAATGAGCAGTTCTTC
>TRBV28|TRBJ2-1|NA|TRBD2
CATGTSVYNEQFF
TGTGCCACCGGGACTAGCGTTTACAATGAGCAGTTCTTC
>TRBV19|TRBJ1-1|NA|NA
CASSIITDSMNTEAFF
TGTGCCAGTAGTATAATCACGGACAGTATGAACACTGAAGCTTTCTTT
>TRBV27|TRBJ1-2|NA|TRBD1
CASSPMTGGGYGYTF
TGTGCCAGCAGCCCCATGACAGGGGGTGGGTATGGCTACACCTTC
>TRBV5-1|TRBJ2-1|NA|NA
CASSLEGQRPYNEQFF
TGCGCCAGCAGCTTGGAGGGTCAGCGGCCCTACAATGAGCAGTTCTTC
>TRBV5-1|TRBJ2-7|NA|TRBD2
CASSLSPMAGEAYEQYF
TGCGCCAGCAGCTTATCCCCGATGGCGGGAGAAGCCTACGAGCAGTACTTC
>TRBV29-1|TRBJ2-5|once|NA
CSVVLADRETQYF
TGCAGCGTTGTTCTAGCCGATCGAGAGACCCAGTACTTC
>TRBV28|TRBJ1-2|NA|NA
CASSKTATRNKNYGYTF
TGTGCCAGCAGTAAAACCGCGACACGGAACAAAAACTATGGCTACACCTTC
>TRBV29-1|TRBJ1-1|NA|TRBD1
CSVGAGGMGTEAFF
TGCAGCGTTGGGGCAGGGGGCATGGGCACTGAAGCTTTCTTT
>TRBV27|TRBJ1-1|NA|TRBD1
CASTGDRNTEAFF
TGTGCCAGCACTGGGGACAGGAACACTGAAGCTTTCTTT
>TRBV9|TRBJ2-5|NA|TRBD1
CASSPGSTGETQYF
TGTGCCAGCAGCCCGGGCTCGACAGGGGAGACCCAGTACTTC
>TRBV18|TRBJ2-7|few|NA
CASSPRASPLYEQYF
TGTGCCAGCTCACCACGAGCTAGCCCCCTCTACGAGCAGTACTTC
>TRBV6-6|TRBJ2-6|NA|NA
CASSTGVSGANVLTF
TGTGCCAGCAGTACGGGGGTGTCCGGGGCCAACGTCCTGACTTTC
>TRBV28|TRBJ1-5|NA|NA
CASSSMEGGVNQPQHF
TGTGCCAGCAGTTCTATGGAAGGGGGTGTCAATCAGCCCCAGCATTTT
>TRBV5-4|TRBJ1-2|NA|NA
CASIQNPGRTEGYTF
TGTGCCAGCATCCAAAACCCGGGCAGGACTGAAGGCTACACCTTC
>TRBV27|TRBJ2-7|NA|TRBD2
CASSYSGLANYEQYF
TGTGCCAGCAGCTACTCGGGACTAGCTAACTACGAGCAGTACTTC
>TRBV18|TRBJ2-1|NA|TRBD2
CASSQRLADSAYNEQFF
TGTGCCAGCTCACAGAGACTAGCGGATAGTGCCTACAATGAGCAGTTCTTC
>TRBV28|TRBJ1-2|NA|NA
CASSSPPRGNYGYTF
TGTGCCAGCAGTTCGCCCCCACGAGGGAACTATGGCTACACCTTC
>TRBV10-3|TRBJ1-1|NA|NA
CAISESGVAFF
TGTGCCATCAGTGAGTCAGGGGTAGCTTTCTTT
>TRBV7-9|TRBJ1-2|few|TRBD1
CASSVRQGTNYGYTF
TGTGCCAGCAGTGTTCGACAGGGGACTAACTATGGCTACACCTTC
>TRBV7-6|TRBJ2-6|NA|TRBD1
CASSQTGGSGANVLTF
TGTGCCAGCAGCCAGACAGGGGGCTCTGGGGCCAACGTCCTGACTTTC
>TRBV2|TRBJ2-2|NA|NA
CASAGTLNTGELFF
TGTGCCTCTGCCGGGACTCTGAACACCGGGGAGCTGTTTTTT
>TRBV28|TRBJ2-7|NA|TRBD2
CASSLGGRFSYEQYF
TGTGCCAGCAGTTTGGGCGGGAGGTTTTCCTACGAGCAGTACTTC
>TRBV7-2|TRBJ1-5|few|NA
CASSRTGAQPQHF
TGTGCCAGCAGCCGCACCGGTGCTCAGCCCCAGCATTTT
>TRBV2|TRBJ1-2|few|TRBD1
CASRREQGDNYGYTF
TGTGCCAGCAGGAGGGAACAGGGGGATAACTATGGCTACACCTTC
>TRBV5-1|TRBJ1-1|NA|TRBD1
CASSRGQGISEAFF
TGCGCCAGCAGCCGGGGACAGGGGATATCTGAAGCTTTCTTT
>TRBV30|TRBJ2-3|NA|TRBD2
CAWSSFLAGGGDTQYF
TGTGCCTGGAGCTCGTTCCTAGCGGGAGGTGGCGATACGCAGTATTTT
>TRBV2|TRBJ2-4|NA|TRBD2
CASGGVNIQYF
TGTGCCAGCGGGGGGGTAAACATTCAGTACTTC
>TRBV6-5|TRBJ1-3|NA|NA
CASSRTVISGNTIYF
TGTGCCAGCAGTCGGACAGTTATCTCTGGAAACACCATATATTTT
>TRBV21-1|TRBJ2-7|NA|NA
CASSKGGTGGAEQYF
TGTGCCAGCAGCAAAGGAGGGACAGGGGGCGCCGAGCAGTACTTC